This T cell receptor beta chain came from a study of cytomegalovirus exposure and HLA in healthy donors. Background on the study: For the approximately 360 genotyped donors, roughly 80% fell within the Caucasian-associated ancestry cluster.

The study ran its PCR with 60 Vbeta and 13 Jbeta primers. TCRdb's table, derived via immunoSEQ multiplex PCR, lists solely in-frame clones and lacks some. The sample records roughly 140,000 clones, roughly 75% being singletons. This clonotype originated in a man aged 25-45 years in good health and CMV-seronegative. Specimen: PBMCs.

The CDR3 loop is CASSVSTSNYGYTF. CDR3 bases: TGTGCCAGCAGCGTAAGTACGAGCAACTATGGCTACACCTTC. The genes are TRBV9 and TRBJ1-2; D is uncertain. The CDR3 has 14 residues. The germline V gene has CDR1 SGDLS and CDR2 YYNGEE. The ends were cut back, 1 base at V and 2 bases at J, with 9 bases in the middle.